This T cell receptor beta chain was identified in a study of blood T cell repertoires in COVID-19. Study in general: T cells, B-cell-depleted T cells, or PBMCs supplied cDNA or gDNA.

The CDR3 spans 16 residues. Per germline, CDR1 LGHDT and CDR2 YNNKEL (reference sequence). V was shortened by 2 bases and J by 0 bases, with 13 bases between the two germline ends. Here immunoSEQ multiplex PCR was the method, and the copy in TCRdb shows in-frame clones only, minus some. Here the sample spans 150,000 or so clones, roughly 77% being singletons. The origin of this receptor is an older woman with COVID-19, enrolled during active disease. V usage is TRBV3-1 (or the pseudogene TRBV3-2) and J usage is TRBJ2-5, with D perhaps TRBD2 (5 bases). The material sequenced was peripheral blood. The CDR3 region has the DNA TGTGCCAGCAGCCAATACGCACTGGACTACCAAGAGACCCAGTACTTC. It codes for CASSQYALDYQETQYF.